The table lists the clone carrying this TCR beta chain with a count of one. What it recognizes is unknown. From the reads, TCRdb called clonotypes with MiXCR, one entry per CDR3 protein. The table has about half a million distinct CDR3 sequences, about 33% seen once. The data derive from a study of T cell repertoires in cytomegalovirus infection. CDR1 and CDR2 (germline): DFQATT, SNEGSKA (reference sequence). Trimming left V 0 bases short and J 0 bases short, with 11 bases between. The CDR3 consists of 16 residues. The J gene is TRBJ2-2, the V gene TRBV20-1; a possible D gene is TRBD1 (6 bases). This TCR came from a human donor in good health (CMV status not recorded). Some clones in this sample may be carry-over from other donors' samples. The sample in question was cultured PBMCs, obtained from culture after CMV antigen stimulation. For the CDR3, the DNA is TGCAGTGCTAGAGAGGAGGCAGGGGCGAACACCGGGGAGCTGTTTTTT. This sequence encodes CSAREEAGANTGELFF.